A selection of T cell receptor beta chains follows, all from one sample in a study of T cell responses to AZD1222 COVID-19 vaccine. Assay: immunoSEQ multiplex PCR; the TCRdb copy retains only in-frame clones and omits some. The sample carries about 100,000 clones, over 85% recorded once. The sample was peripheral blood, taken on day 0 of AZD1222 vaccination. Receptors were obtained from an adult in good health. CDR3s include the opening cysteine and the closing phenylalanine or tryptophan. The D gene is left open where the match is weak. Where a row states a size, it is once, few, many or the class of an expanded clone; other rows omit it.

cdr3_nt cdr3_aa clone_size v_call d_call j_call
TGTGCCAGCAGCCAAGTAAACTATGGCTACACCTTC CASSQVNYGYTF . TRBV3-1/TRBV3-2 . TRBJ1-2
TGTGCCAGCAGTTACAACACCGGGGAGCTGTTTTTT CASSYNTGELFF . TRBV27 . TRBJ2-2
TGTGCCAGCAGCTTAGAGTGGGGCAATCAGCCCCAGCATTTT CASSLEWGNQPQHF . TRBV7-2 . TRBJ1-5
TGTGCCAGCAGACAGACAGGAATGAACACTGAAGCTTTCTTT CASRQTGMNTEAFF . TRBV11-1 . TRBJ1-1
TGTGCCAGCAGCTTAGAATTGGGACACGGCTACACCTTC CASSLELGHGYTF . TRBV7-8 . TRBJ1-2
TGTGCCAGTAGTATTTTCGGAACCCAGGGGGCTACGTACACTGAAGCTTTCTTT CASSIFGTQGATYTEAFF . TRBV19 TRBD1 TRBJ1-1
TGTGCCAGCATTAACCTTAGCGGGAGGGCCGGGGAGCTGTTTTTT CASINLSGRAGELFF . TRBV2 TRBD2 TRBJ2-2
TGTGCCAGCAGAAAGGCTCAGGGAGAGCAGTACTTC CASRKAQGEQYF . TRBV6-6 . TRBJ2-7
TGTGCCAGTAGTATAGGGACTAGCGGGAGGGGCACAGATACGCAGTATTTT CASSIGTSGRGTDTQYF . TRBV19 TRBD2 TRBJ2-3
TGTGCCATCAGTGACAGCTCAGATACGCAGTATTTT CAISDSSDTQYF . TRBV10-3 . TRBJ2-3
TGTGCTAGTGGTTTTTCGCTAGCGGGAGGGGATGAGCAGTTCTTC CASGFSLAGGDEQFF . TRBV12-5 TRBD2 TRBJ2-1
TGTGCCAGCAGCTATGGGACTAGCGGGGTAGATACGCAGTATTTT CASSYGTSGVDTQYF . TRBV7-9 TRBD2 TRBJ2-3
TGTGCCTGGAGTCTCGGGGGGACAGGCGAAAACTATGGCTACACCTTC CAWSLGGTGENYGYTF . TRBV30 TRBD1 TRBJ1-2
TGTGCCAGCAGTGAGAGTTACACCGGGGAGCTGTTTTTT CASSESYTGELFF . TRBV2 . TRBJ2-2
TGTGCCAGCAGCCTACTGACTAGTAAGGAGCAGTACTTC CASSLLTSKEQYF . TRBV28 . TRBJ2-7
TGTGCCAGCAGCCGCGGGACAGGGTGGAGTGAAAAACTGTTTTTT CASSRGTGWSEKLFF . TRBV7-9 TRBD1 TRBJ1-4
TGCGCCAGCCACGGTGGAAACACCATATATTTT CASHGGNTIYF . TRBV5-1 . TRBJ1-3
TGTGCCAGCGAGGAGACCCAGTACTTC CASEETQYF . TRBV21-1 . TRBJ2-5
TGCAGCGTTGTTCTGGGACCCTACGAGCAGTACTTC CSVVLGPYEQYF . TRBV29-1 . TRBJ2-7
TGTGCCAGCAGTCGGACAGTTAGCAATCAGCCCCAGCATTTT CASSRTVSNQPQHF . TRBV6-5 . TRBJ1-5
TGTGCCAGCAGCGCAGCCCAGGTGAGGGAGCAGTACTTC CASSAAQVREQYF . TRBV5-6 . TRBJ2-7
TGTGCCAGCAGCGTCCCGGGACAGGGATACACAGATACGCAGTATTTT CASSVPGQGYTDTQYF . TRBV9 TRBD1 TRBJ2-3
TGTGCCAGCAGCTTATCGCGGGGACTAGCGTCCTACGAGCAGTACTTC CASSLSRGLASYEQYF . TRBV11-2 TRBD2 TRBJ2-7
TGTGCCAGCAGGGGACAGGGGGTAAAGACCCAGTACTTC CASRGQGVKTQYF . TRBV6-5 TRBD1 TRBJ2-5
TGTGCCAGTGGCCGGGCGGACAGGGCTAATCAGCCCCAGCATTTT CASGRADRANQPQHF . TRBV19 TRBD1 TRBJ1-5
TGTGCCAGCAGCTTATTTGTCGGAGATAATGAAAAACTGTTTTTT CASSLFVGDNEKLFF once TRBV7-9 . TRBJ1-4
TGTGCCAGCCGGGGGTCCGGTGATGAGCAGTTCTTC CASRGSGDEQFF . TRBV18 . TRBJ2-1
TGTGCCAGCTCACCCGATAATGAAAAACTGTTTTTT CASSPDNEKLFF . TRBV18 . TRBJ1-4
TGTGCCAGCAGCCCGGGACAGACCTATGGCTACACCTTC CASSPGQTYGYTF . TRBV2 TRBD1 TRBJ1-2
TGTGCCAGTAGTACGCGGCGAATGGACAGGGCGAACACTGAAGCTTTCTTT CASSTRRMDRANTEAFF . TRBV19 TRBD1 TRBJ1-1
TGTGCCAGCAGGGGGAGATTGTCGGCGCAAGCTTTCTTT CASRGRLSAQAFF . TRBV27 . TRBJ1-1
TGTGCCAGCAGTGAACTAGCAGAAGCTTTCGACGAGCAGTACTTC CASSELAEAFDEQYF . TRBV6-1 . TRBJ2-7
TGTGCCAGCAGCCCGGCCTTGGACTATGGCTACACCTTC CASSPALDYGYTF . TRBV5-6 . TRBJ1-2
TGTGCCAGCAGCTTAATAGGGGGCCACCACAAATCTTACGAGCAGTACTTC CASSLIGGHHKSYEQYF . TRBV7-9 TRBD1 TRBJ2-7
TGCGCCAGCAACGACGGGCCGGCGGGGGGAAATGAGCAGTTCTTC CASNDGPAGGNEQFF . TRBV10-1 TRBD2 TRBJ2-1
TGTGCCAGCTCAGAGGACCGACAGGTGAACACTGAAGCTTTCTTT CASSEDRQVNTEAFF . TRBV18 . TRBJ1-1
TGTGCCAGCAGCGTAGTGGAGACAGGGAGTAGCACAGATACGCAGTATTTT CASSVVETGSSTDTQYF . TRBV9 TRBD1 TRBJ2-3
TGTGCCAGCAGTTACGGGCCGCAGTCCTACGAGCAGTACTTC CASSYGPQSYEQYF . TRBV6-5 . TRBJ2-7
TGTGCCAGCAGTGAATTAACCGGAGGCTACACCTTC CASSELTGGYTF . TRBV2 . TRBJ1-2
TGTGCCAGCAGCCGTGACAGGGGTAGAGGCGGCTACACCTTC CASSRDRGRGGYTF . TRBV6-5 TRBD1 TRBJ1-2
TGTGCCACCGATTACCCCGGGGGCGGCTACACCTTC CATDYPGGGYTF . TRBV24-1 . TRBJ1-2
TGTGCCAGCAGCCAAGCGACAGGGCAGGGATTTGATACGCAGTATTTT CASSQATGQGFDTQYF few TRBV4-2 TRBD1 TRBJ2-3
TGTGCCAGCAGCTTGGGACAGGGATCCGATGGCTACACCTTC CASSLGQGSDGYTF . TRBV7-3 TRBD1 TRBJ1-2
TGCGCCAGCAGCCAACCGCGGGAGTTGGCCTACAATGAGCAGTTCTTC CASSQPRELAYNEQFF once TRBV4-1 TRBD2 TRBJ2-1
TGTGCCAGCCGTCCCGACAGACTCTATGGCTACACCTTC CASRPDRLYGYTF . TRBV12-3/TRBV12-4 . TRBJ1-2
TGTGCCAGCAGCCTCGGGACATTCTACGAGCAGTACTTC CASSLGTFYEQYF . TRBV11-1 . TRBJ2-7
TGTGCCAGCAGCGGAGGGGTGGGCTATAATTCACCCCTCCACTTT CASSGGVGYNSPLHF . TRBV3-1/TRBV3-2 . TRBJ1-6
TGTGCCAGTACCAATATGGGAAACTTGAACACTGAAGCTTTCTTT CASTNMGNLNTEAFF . TRBV19 . TRBJ1-1
TGCAGCGTTGTCGTGACAGGCTCTGGAAACACCATATATTTT CSVVVTGSGNTIYF . TRBV29-1 . TRBJ1-3